The rows below give T cell receptor beta chains drawn from one sample of a study of T cells in Graves' hyperthyroidism and ophthalmopathy. TCRdb redid the calling of the multiplex PCR reads with MiXCR, one entry per CDR3 protein. The sample carries 560,000 or so distinct CDR3 sequences, around 42% recorded once. Sequencing input: peripheral blood or thyroid tissue (not recorded which). The receptors were gathered from a woman between 18 and 30 years old with Graves' hyperthyroidism. Both conserved end residues are part of each CDR3. Each record gives: V gene, J gene, CDR3 protein.

TRBV7-8	TRBJ1-6	CASSPRTVNSPLHF
TRBV7-9	TRBJ1-2	CASSPEGARGCTF
TRBV29-1	TRBJ1-2	CSVVQGSAYTF
TRBV29-1	TRBJ2-6	CSVGTGGTGANVLTF
TRBV7-9	TRBJ1-1	CASSLAAGPGTEAFF
TRBV25-1	TRBJ1-2	CASSEFGEPLFYGYTF
TRBV6-5	TRBJ1-6	CASSYNREISPLHF
TRBV10-3	TRBJ2-7	CAITQGLAAYEQYF
TRBV24-1	TRBJ2-3	CATSDQGPSQTDTQYF
TRBV15	TRBJ1-5	CATSSLGGGYQPQHF
TRBV29-1	TRBJ2-7	CSVELTGSTYEQYF
TRBV2	TRBJ2-2	CASSDKGTGFAIRELFF
TRBV24-1	TRBJ2-3	CATSALAGADTQYF
TRBV2	TRBJ2-7	CASSRGTDSYEQYF
TRBV29-1	TRBJ1-2	CSVDRDSGYTF
TRBV2	TRBJ1-5	CASTLDRGSNQPQHF
TRBV7-3	TRBJ2-7	CASSPDTGDEQYF
TRBV24-1	TRBJ2-5	CASSSPRLAGVWETQYF
TRBV20-1	TRBJ2-7	CSARDPASGNYEQYF
TRBV12-3/TRBV12-4	TRBJ1-2	CASRPTGGHGYTF
TRBV7-3	TRBJ2-5	CASSSQGASETQYF
TRBV11-3	TRBJ1-3	CTSSFRGTGDGNTIYF
TRBV2	TRBJ2-2	CASSEAAGELFF
TRBV10-3	TRBJ1-1	CAISESGQGGTEAFF
TRBV29-1	TRBJ2-6	CSVETGVSGANVLTF
TRBV10-3	TRBJ1-5	CAISEDGYSNQPQHF
TRBV2	TRBJ1-1	CASSWGTEAFF
TRBV29-1	TRBJ1-2	CSVEDPGQGAHGYTF
TRBV7-8	TRBJ1-1	CASNTYDRNTEAFF
TRBV18	TRBJ1-2	CASQSRGGYTF
TRBV25-1	TRBJ2-7	CASSQQVYEQYF
TRBV7-9	TRBJ1-1	CASSPTEGRDTEAFF
TRBV7-2	TRBJ2-5	CASTPNGGGPETQYF
TRBV20-1	TRBJ2-7	CSGLGRDSTTYEQYF
TRBV19	TRBJ2-2	CASSPRGTGIGTGELFF
TRBV30	TRBJ2-7	CAWTQASSYEQYF
TRBV15	TRBJ1-5	CATSSASRTGGSQPQHF
TRBV25-1	TRBJ2-5	CASSESEFQETQYF
TRBV10-3	TRBJ1-1	CAIRTRTGTGETEAFF
TRBV14	TRBJ2-5	CASSPSGRRQETQYF
TRBV6-5	TRBJ1-5	CASSDETGGSEPQHF
TRBV20-1	TRBJ1-5	CSARAVTSNQPQHF
TRBV7-2	TRBJ2-7	CASQVAGPSYERYF
TRBV15	TRBJ2-6	CATSSDGDGANVLTF
TRBV25-1	TRBJ1-1	CASSLRSPNTEAFF
TRBV2	TRBJ1-1	CASAAHLGTEAFF
TRBV7-6	TRBJ2-7	CARTGSSYEQYF
TRBV4-3	TRBJ1-1	CASSQDRVRGNTEAFF
TRBV10-3	TRBJ2-7	CASGTYYEQYF
TRBV7-7	TRBJ2-2	CASSDPRGNTGELFF
TRBV29-1	TRBJ1-2	CSGRTGAYGYTF
TRBV29-1	TRBJ1-4	CSVGAGTGDEKLFF
TRBV19	TRBJ1-2	CASSLRQGAGFGCTF
TRBV7-2	TRBJ1-1	CASSPRQGGLNTEAFF
TRBV5-1	TRBJ1-1	CASSLPLTGNTEAFF
TRBV2	TRBJ1-5	CASSELGQVGQPQHF
TRBV7-9	TRBJ2-2	CASSIRAGKNTGELFF